What follows describes a single TCR beta chain. The treatment is: oral pan-JAK inhibitor, 5-10 mg twice daily. Trimming took 2 bases from V and 5 from J, leaving 17 bases between them. This CDR3 is 16 amino acids long. RNA was isolated and reverse transcribed to cDNA, the sequencing template. Sequencing was performed with immunoSEQ multiplex PCR; in TCRdb, only in-frame clones are kept and a portion is missing. This repertoire shows about 250,000 clones, 60% found once; its top ten account for around 0.92%. The data were taken from a study of CD8+ T cells in alopecia areata. This sequence was found in a human donor with alopecia areata. This material consisted of CD4+ T cells sorted from blood, taken around week 52, from a patient treated with tofacitinib. The rearrangement joins TRBV23-1 to TRBJ2-3; TRBD1 might be the D (5 bases). TRBV23-1 is assigned to the ORF class and has an uncertain function. CDR3 nucleotide sequence: TGCGCCAGCAGTCAAAAAGGGGATGCTTCGGAAGATACGCAGTATTTT. Its translation is CASSQKGDASEDTQYF.